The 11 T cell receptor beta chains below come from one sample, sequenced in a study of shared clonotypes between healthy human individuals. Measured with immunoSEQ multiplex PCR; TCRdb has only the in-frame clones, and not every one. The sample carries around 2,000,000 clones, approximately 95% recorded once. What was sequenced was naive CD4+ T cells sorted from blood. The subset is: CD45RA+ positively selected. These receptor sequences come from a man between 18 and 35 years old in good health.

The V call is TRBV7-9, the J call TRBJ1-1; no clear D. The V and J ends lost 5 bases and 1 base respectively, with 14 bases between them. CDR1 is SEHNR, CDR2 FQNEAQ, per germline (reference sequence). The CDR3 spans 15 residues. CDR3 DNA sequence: TGTGCCAGCAGCCCCAGAACGGGGTCGAACACTGAAGCTTTCTTT. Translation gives CASSPRTGSNTEAFF.

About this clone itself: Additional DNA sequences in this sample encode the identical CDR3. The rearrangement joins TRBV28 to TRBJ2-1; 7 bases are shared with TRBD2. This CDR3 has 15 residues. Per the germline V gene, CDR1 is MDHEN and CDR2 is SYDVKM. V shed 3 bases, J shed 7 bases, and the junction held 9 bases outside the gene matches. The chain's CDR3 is CASSFPGLGGNEQFF. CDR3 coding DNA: TGTGCCAGCAGTTTCCCCGGCTTGGGGGGGAATGAGCAGTTCTTC.

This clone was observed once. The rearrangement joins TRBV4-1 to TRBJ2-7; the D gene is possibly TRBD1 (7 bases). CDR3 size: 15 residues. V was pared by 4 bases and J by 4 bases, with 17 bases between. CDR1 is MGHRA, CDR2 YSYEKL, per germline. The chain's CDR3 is CASSPFGQGGYEQYF. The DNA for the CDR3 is TGCGCCAGCAGCCCTTTCGGGCAGGGGGGTTACGAGCAGTACTTC.

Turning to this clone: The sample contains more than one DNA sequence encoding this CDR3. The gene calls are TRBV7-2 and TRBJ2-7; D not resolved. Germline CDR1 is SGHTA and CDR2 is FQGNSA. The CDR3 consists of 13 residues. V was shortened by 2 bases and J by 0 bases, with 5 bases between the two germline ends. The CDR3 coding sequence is TGTGCCAGCAGCTTATCAGGCTCCTACGAGCAGTACTTC. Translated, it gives CASSLSGSYEQYF. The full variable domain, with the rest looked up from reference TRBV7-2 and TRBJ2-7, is GAGVSQSPSNKVTEKGKDVELRCDPISGHTALYWYRQSLGQGLEFLIYFQGNSAPDKSGLPSDRFSAERTGGSVSTLTIQRTQQEDSAVYLCASSLSGSYEQYFGPGTRLTVT.

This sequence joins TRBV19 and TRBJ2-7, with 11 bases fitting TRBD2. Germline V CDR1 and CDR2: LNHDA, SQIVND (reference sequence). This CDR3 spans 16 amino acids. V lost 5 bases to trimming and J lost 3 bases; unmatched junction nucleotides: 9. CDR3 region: CASSPAWTSGYYEQYF. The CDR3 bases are TGTGCCAGTAGTCCGGCCTGGACTAGCGGGTACTACGAGCAGTACTTC.

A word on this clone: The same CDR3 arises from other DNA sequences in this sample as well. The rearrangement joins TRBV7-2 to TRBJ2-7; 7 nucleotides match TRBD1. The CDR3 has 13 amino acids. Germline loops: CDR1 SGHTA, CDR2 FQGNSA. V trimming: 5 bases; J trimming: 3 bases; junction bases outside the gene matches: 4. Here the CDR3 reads CASSRQGGYEQYF. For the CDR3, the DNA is TGTGCCAGCAGCCGACAGGGCGGCTACGAGCAGTACTTC.

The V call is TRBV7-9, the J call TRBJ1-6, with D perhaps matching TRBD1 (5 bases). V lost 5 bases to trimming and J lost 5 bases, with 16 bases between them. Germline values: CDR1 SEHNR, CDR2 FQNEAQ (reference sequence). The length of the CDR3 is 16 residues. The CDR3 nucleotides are TGTGCCAGCAGCGTAGAACAGGTCTCGGATAATTCACCCCTCCACTTT. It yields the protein CASSVEQVSDNSPLHF.

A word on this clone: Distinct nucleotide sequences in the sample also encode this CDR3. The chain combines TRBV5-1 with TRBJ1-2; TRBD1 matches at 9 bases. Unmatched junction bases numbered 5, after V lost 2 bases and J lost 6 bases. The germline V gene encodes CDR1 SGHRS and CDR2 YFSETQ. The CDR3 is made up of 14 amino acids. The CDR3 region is CASSLGDRVDGYTF. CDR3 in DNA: TGCGCCAGCAGCTTAGGGGACAGGGTGGATGGCTACACCTTC.

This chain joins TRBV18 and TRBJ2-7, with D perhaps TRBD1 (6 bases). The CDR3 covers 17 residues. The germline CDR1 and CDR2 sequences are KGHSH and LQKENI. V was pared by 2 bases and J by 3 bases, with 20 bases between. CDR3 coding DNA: TGTGCCAGCTCACCATACAGGGCAGGGAATAAACGCTACGAGCAGTACTTC. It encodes CASSPYRAGNKRYEQYF. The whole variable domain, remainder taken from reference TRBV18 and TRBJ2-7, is NAGVMQNPRHLVRRRGQEARLRCSPMKGHSHVYWYRQLPEEGLKFMVYLQKENIIDESGMPKERFSAEFPKEGPSILRIQQVVRGDSAAYFCASSPYRAGNKRYEQYFGPGTRLTVT.

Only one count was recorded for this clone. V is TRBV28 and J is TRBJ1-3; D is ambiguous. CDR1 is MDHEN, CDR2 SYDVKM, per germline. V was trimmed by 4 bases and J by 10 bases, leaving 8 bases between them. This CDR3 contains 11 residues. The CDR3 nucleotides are TGTGCCAGCAGTTCGGTACCTACCATATATTTT. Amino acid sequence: CASSSVPTIYF.

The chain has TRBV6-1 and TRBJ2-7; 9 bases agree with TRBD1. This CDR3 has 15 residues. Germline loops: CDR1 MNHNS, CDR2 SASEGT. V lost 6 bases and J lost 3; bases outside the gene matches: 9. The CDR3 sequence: CASSNAGQGLYEQYF. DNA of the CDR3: TGTGCCAGCAGCAACGCGGGACAGGGACTCTACGAGCAGTACTTC.